This T cell receptor (beta chain) is from a study of human T cells and chemical hapten exposure. Study-level information: Upper-back patches of 0.01% DPC were read at 6 days. General study results and limits: Expanded TCRs created a significantly greater count of big CDR3 similarity clusters than controls did.

This sample's time point: patch test 1, 2 weeks after DPC sensitization. Treatment denoted: therapeutic diphenylcyclopropenone sensitization with weekly scalp DPC. TCRdb re-derived calls from the RACE reads in MiXCR, one entry per CDR3 protein. The sample has around 120,000 distinct CDR3 sequences; about an eighth are singletons. In germline, CDR1 is MNHEY, CDR2 SVGAGI. V lost 2 bases, J lost 5 bases, and 9 bases lay in between. This CDR3 is 13 amino acids long. This clonotype was counted only a few times. Its antigen is still unknown. This chain joins TRBV6-5 and TRBJ1-1, with a weak D call TRBD1 (5 bases). The starting material was whole blood, obtained in connection with sensitization to the hapten diphenylcyclopropenone (DPC). This clonotype was obtained from a man younger than 35 with alopecia areata. Some clones in this sample may be carry-over from other donors' samples. CDR3 in amino acids: CASSYRSGTEAFF. The DNA of the CDR3 is TGTGCCAGCAGTTACCGCTCAGGGACTGAAGCTTTCTTT.